This entry describes one T cell receptor beta chain. Sequencing was performed with immunoSEQ multiplex PCR; in TCRdb, only in-frame clones are kept and a portion is missing. This sample carries 14,000 to 15,000 clones, about four fifths of them seen once, and the ten largest clones take around 2.5%. These data belong to a study of tumor-infiltrating lymphocytes in localized non-small cell lung cancer. The CDR3 runs to 16 residues. In germline, CDR1 is SEHNR, CDR2 FQNEAQ (reference sequence). Trimming shortened V by 0 bases and J by 3 bases, and 13 bases separated the two germline ends. This receptor was obtained from a human donor with non-small cell lung cancer. V and J are TRBV7-9 and TRBJ2-3; D is unresolved. What was sequenced was lung tumor tissue. The CDR3 nucleotides are TGTGCCAGCAGCTTAGCCGACTTCATCGGGACAGATACGCAGTATTTT. Amino acid sequence: CASSLADFIGTDTQYF.